This paragraph covers one T cell receptor beta chain sequence. This clone has just a few counts. There is no known antigen for this receptor. The record has no base qualities; no much larger clone is one base away. Peripheral blood and lesional scalp punch biopsies were obtained from patients with alopecia areata. PBMCs were isolated by density centrifugation and stained for CD3, CD4 and CD8, after which CD4+ and CD8+ T cells were sorted on a FACSAria. Alopecia areata patients who were not treated were recruited through a multicenter biomarker study. Blood CD8+ T cells from 5 or 6 biomarker-study patients were further sorted into NKG2D-low and NKG2D-high fractions. Libraries were made using the immunoSEQ multiplex PCR assay. RNA was extracted from all samples and reverse transcribed into cDNA, which served as template for TCR sequencing. SuperScript III was used for first-strand cDNA synthesis, primed with a 2:1 mix of oligo-dT and random hexamers. A synthetic immune receptor repertoire was used to assess amplification bias, and residual bias was removed computationally. Regarding the original processing steps: Raw reads were preprocessed to remove errors, and CDR3 was defined by IMGT conventions from the conserved cysteine to phenylalanine. Clonality was computed by normalizing Shannon entropy by log2 of the number of productive unique TCRs and subtracting the result from 1. Whether scalp clones were CD4 or CD8 was inferred by matching scalp TCRbeta sequences against CD4 and CD8 repertoires sorted from blood. TCRdb provides this immuneACCESS table in a form limited to in-frame rearrangements. Some clones are lacking; in checked studies, under half of them reflect an unresolved V gene, and why the rest are absent is not known. That table furnishes V, J and clone size, whereas the DNA furnished D and trimming. The sample table records fewer than 70,000 clones; 44% of these occur just once. The ten top clones hold 51% of the sample.

Compared with germline, V lacks 7 bases and J lacks 6 bases; bases without a gene match: 9. The CDR3, cysteine through phenylalanine, is 14 amino acids long. Just the 42-base CDR3 DNA is kept, in frame starting at base 1. As encoded in the germline V gene (reference sequence), CDR1 is SEHNR while CDR2 is FQNEAQ. The sample comes from a study of CD8+ T cells in alopecia areata (dated by TCRdb to between 2017 and 2018). Regarding the complete study: In both human patients and the C3H/HeJ mouse model, the study applied high-throughput TCRbeta sequencing to look at T cell clonal expansion in alopecia areata. In humans, TCRbeta sequencing was performed on scalp tissue and on sorted CD4+ and CD8+ peripheral blood T cells from healthy controls and from patients with patchy or totalis/universalis alopecia areata. Amplification of TCRbeta CDR3 regions was done by immunoSEQ multiplex PCR using 35 Vbeta forward primers and 13 Jbeta reverse primers. RNA came from the PAXgene miRNA kit for fixed scalp, the miRNeasy kit for PBMCs, and the RNeasy kit for mouse skin. Scalp clonality was compared across normal scalp (n=4), patchy alopecia areata scalp (n=8), and alopecia totalis/universalis scalp (n=8).

General study outcomes and caveats: Unlike mouse skin, which is dominated by gammadelta T cells, normal human skin has resident alphabeta T cells that are also sequenced, and this complicates analysis of the scalp TCR repertoire. Compared with mice, TCR sequences shared between patients were less clear, possibly partly because of HLA diversity across the patient population. Compared with normal scalp, lesional scalp had higher clonality and more expanded CD8+ clones, particularly in alopecia totalis/universalis, a pattern that suggests antigenic drive.

The material sequenced was NKG2D-low CD8+ T cells sorted from blood. The cell subset or site label of this sample denotes: sorted CD8+ NKG2D-low blood T cells. The sequence links TRBV7-9 to TRBJ1-1; a stretch of 9 junction bases matches TRBD1. The origin of this receptor is a human donor with alopecia areata. The CDR3 corresponds to CASTLGTGRSEAFF. In nucleotide form, the sequence is TGTGCCAGCACCCTCGGGACAGGGAGATCTGAAGCTTTCTTT.